The entry that follows covers one TCR beta chain sequence. The specificity of this receptor is unknown. Base qualities are missing; no much larger clone stands one base away. The sample belongs to a study of blood T cell repertoires in COVID-19 (dated by TCRdb to 2020 to 2021). Describing the broader study: Collaborator samples came from the United States, Italy and Spain and covered acute and convalescent phases of COVID-19. The prospective study material was composed of cDNA or gDNA derived from T cells, B-cell-depleted T cells, or PBMCs. Subjects who had been exposed to COVID-19, were actively infected with it, or had recovered from it provided the deeply sampled blood TCRbeta repertoires that made up the dataset. The repertoires were made available in a free public database intended to serve as a resource for research on the immune response to SARS-CoV-2. Samples came from the ongoing ImmuneRACE study (first 160 participants) plus 1,254 subjects from 6 global collaborators. The sample metadata nearly always contained a de-identified subject ID, COVID-19 status, age in years and sex. Where HLA class I and class II types were available, the types were taken from metadata supplied by the sample provider, not from assay-based typing.

General study outcomes and caveats: The quantity of clinical and demographic metadata differed by source and by participant and was supplied without curation.

The immunoSEQ Assay, a bias-controlled multiplex PCR, was used to amplify TCRbeta CDR3 regions from genomic DNA. In the authors' own workflow: The number of nucleated cells in each sample was estimated by amplification of reference gene primers within the assay. To quantify the absolute abundance of each unique TCRbeta CDR3 rearrangement, sequence reads were collapsed and filtered. For each sample, productive Simpson clonality was calculated as the square root of Simpson's diversity index across productive rearrangements. The table comes from immuneACCESS by way of TCRdb, which keeps in-frame sequences with V and J called. Part of the clones is missing from these tables; in studies checked, under half for an unresolved V gene and the rest for unknown reasons. V and J calls and clone size are those listed in that table; D and trimming were worked out from the DNA. This sample comprises over 50,000 clones, roughly 88% of them detected only once. The ten largest clonotypes hold less than 4% of the sample.

The CDR3 contains 15 residues, cysteine and phenylalanine counted. Just the 45-base CDR3 DNA is kept, in frame starting at base 1. In the germline V gene, CDR1 corresponds to SGHDT and CDR2 to YYEEEE. The V end loses 7 bases and the J end loses 0 bases, and a stretch of 11 bases separates them. The collaborating institutions used their own protocols to collect whole blood in K2EDTA tubes. Collaborator samples were shipped for TCRbeta analysis as frozen whole blood, isolated PBMCs, or DNA extracted from either sample type. The clonotype originates from a human donor in a cohort sampled during active COVID-19. The receptor chain draws on TRBV5-6 and TRBJ2-6; possibly the D gene is TRBD2, per 6 matching bases. Sequencing input: peripheral blood. The DNA sequence reads TGTGCCAGCGGGACTCCCAGCTCTGGGGCCAACGTCCTGACTTTC. It translates to CASGTPSSGANVLTF.